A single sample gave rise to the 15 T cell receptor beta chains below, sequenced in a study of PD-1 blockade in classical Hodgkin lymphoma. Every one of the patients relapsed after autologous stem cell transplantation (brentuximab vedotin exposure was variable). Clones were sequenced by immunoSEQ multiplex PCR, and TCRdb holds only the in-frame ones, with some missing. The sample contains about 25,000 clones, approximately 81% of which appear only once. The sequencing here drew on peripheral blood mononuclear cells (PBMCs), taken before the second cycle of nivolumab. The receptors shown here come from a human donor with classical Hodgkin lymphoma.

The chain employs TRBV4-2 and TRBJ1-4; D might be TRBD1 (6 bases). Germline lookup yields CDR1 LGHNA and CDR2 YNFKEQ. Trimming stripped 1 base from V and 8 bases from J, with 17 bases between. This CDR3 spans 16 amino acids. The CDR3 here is CASSQGLTEQGEKLFF. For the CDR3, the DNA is TGTGCCAGCAGCCAAGGACTAACGGAACAGGGCGAAAAACTGTTTTTT.

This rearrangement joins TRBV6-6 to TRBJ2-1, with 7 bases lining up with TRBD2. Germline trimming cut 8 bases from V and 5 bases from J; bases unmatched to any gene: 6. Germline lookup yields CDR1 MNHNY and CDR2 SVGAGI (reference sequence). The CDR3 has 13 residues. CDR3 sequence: CASGGGRDNEQFF. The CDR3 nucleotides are TGTGCCAGCGGGGGGGGAAGAGACAATGAGCAGTTCTTC.

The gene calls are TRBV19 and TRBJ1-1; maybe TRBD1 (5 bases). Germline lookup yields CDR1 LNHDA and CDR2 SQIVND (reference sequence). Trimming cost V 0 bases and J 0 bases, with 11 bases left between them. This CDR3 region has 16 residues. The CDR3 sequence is CASSIEARAMNTEAFF. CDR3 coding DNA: TGTGCCAGTAGTATAGAGGCCAGGGCGATGAACACTGAAGCTTTCTTT. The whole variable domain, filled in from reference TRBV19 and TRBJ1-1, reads DGGITQSPKYLFRKEGQNVTLSCEQNLNHDAMYWYRQDPGQGLRLIYYSQIVNDFQKGDIAEGYSVSREKKESFPLTVTSAQKNPTAFYLCASSIEARAMNTEAFFGQGTRLTVV.

In nucleotides, the CDR3 is TGTGCCAGCAGTATCGGGACAGGGAATCAGCCCCAGCATTTT. Translating gives CASSIGTGNQPQHF. This chain links TRBV28 with TRBJ1-5; TRBD1 matches at 9 bases. The germline CDR1 and CDR2 sequences are MDHEN and SYDVKM. The junction had 3 bases not matched to a gene; V was cut back by 5 bases and J by 4 bases. CDR3 length equals 14 residues.

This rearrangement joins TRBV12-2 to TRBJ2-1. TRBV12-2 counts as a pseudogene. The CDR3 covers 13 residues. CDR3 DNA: TGTGCAAGTCGCTTAGTTTCGGGACCCGAGCAGTTCTTC. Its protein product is CASRLVSGPEQFF.

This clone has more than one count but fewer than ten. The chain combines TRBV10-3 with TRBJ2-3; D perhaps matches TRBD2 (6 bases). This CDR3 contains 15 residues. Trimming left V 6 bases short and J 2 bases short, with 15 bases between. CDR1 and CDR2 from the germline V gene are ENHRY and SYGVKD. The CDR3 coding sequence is TGTGCCATCAGGGGGGACTCAACGTCCACAGATACGCAGTATTTT. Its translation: CAIRGDSTSTDTQYF.

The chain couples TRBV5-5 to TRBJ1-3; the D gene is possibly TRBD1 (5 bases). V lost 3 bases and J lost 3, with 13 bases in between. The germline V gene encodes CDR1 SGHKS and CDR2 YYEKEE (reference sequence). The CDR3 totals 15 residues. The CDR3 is CASSSLSRVGNTIYF. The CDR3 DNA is TGTGCCAGCAGCTCCTTGAGCAGGGTTGGAAACACCATATATTTT.

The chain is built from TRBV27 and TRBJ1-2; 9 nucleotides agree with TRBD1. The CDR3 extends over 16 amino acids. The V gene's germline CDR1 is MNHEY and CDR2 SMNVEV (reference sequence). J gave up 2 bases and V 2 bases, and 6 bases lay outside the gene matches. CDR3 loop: CASSLTQGAANYGYTF. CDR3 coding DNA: TGTGCCAGCAGTTTAACACAGGGGGCGGCCAACTATGGCTACACCTTC.

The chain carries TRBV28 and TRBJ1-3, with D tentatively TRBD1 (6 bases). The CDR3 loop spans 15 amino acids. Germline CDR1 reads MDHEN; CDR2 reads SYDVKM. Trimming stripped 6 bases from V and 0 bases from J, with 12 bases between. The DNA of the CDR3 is TGTGCCAGCAGGATGGGGGCACACTCTGGAAACACCATATATTTT. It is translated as CASRMGAHSGNTIYF.

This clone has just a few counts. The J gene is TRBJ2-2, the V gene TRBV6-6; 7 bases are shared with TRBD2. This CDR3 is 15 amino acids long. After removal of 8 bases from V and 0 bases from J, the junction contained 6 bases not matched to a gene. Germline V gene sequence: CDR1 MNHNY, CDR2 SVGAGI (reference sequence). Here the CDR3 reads CASVMRGTNTGELFF. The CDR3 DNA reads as TGTGCCAGCGTGATGCGGGGGACGAACACCGGGGAGCTGTTTTTT.

The CDR3 coding sequence is TGTGCCATCAGTGGAATAGCGGGAGCCAATGAGCAGTTCTTC. The encoded protein is CAISGIAGANEQFF. The V call is TRBV10-3, the J call TRBJ2-1, with 9 bases lining up with TRBD2. V trimming: 4 bases; J trimming: 6 bases; junction bases outside the gene matches: 4. Germline lookup yields CDR1 ENHRY and CDR2 SYGVKD. This CDR3 comprises 14 residues.

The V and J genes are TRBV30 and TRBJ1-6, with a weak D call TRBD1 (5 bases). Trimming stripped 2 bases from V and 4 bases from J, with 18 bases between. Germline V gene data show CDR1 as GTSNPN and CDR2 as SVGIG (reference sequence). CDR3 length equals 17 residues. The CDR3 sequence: CAWSMLVLAGYNSPLHF. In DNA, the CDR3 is TGTGCCTGGAGTATGCTTGTCCTGGCAGGGTATAATTCACCCCTCCACTTT.

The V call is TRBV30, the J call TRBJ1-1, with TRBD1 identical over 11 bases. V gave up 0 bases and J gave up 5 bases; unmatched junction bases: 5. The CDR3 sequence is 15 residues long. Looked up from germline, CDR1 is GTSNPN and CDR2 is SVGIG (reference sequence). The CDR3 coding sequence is TGTGCCTGGAGTGTGGGCGGGACAGGGGGGACTGAAGCTTTCTTT. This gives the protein CAWSVGGTGGTEAFF. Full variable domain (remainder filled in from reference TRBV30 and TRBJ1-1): SQTIHQWPATLVQPVGSPLSLECTVEGTSNPNLYWYRQAAGRGLQLLFYSVGIGQISSEVPQNLSASRPQDRQFILSSKKLLLSDSGFYLCAWSVGGTGGTEAFFGQGTRLTVV.

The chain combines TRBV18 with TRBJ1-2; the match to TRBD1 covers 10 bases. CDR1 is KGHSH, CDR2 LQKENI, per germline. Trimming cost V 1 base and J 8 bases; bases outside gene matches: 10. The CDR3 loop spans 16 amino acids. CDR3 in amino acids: CASSPLSGQGLQGYTF. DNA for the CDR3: TGTGCCAGCTCACCACTGTCGGGACAGGGGCTCCAGGGCTACACCTTC.

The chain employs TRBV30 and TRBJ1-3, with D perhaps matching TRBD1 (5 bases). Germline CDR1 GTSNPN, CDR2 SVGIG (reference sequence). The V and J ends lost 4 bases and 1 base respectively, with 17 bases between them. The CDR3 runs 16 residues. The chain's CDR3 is CAWTDPITGSGNTIYF. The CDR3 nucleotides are TGTGCCTGGACCGATCCAATCACAGGTTCTGGAAACACCATATATTTT.